This entry lists 25 T cell receptor beta chains sequenced from one sample in a study of STAT3 mutations in large granular lymphocyte leukemia. Study outcomes and limitations: Every T-cell large granular lymphocyte leukemia patient had at least one immunodominant TCR beta clonotype.

No antigen has been assigned to these receptors. Data came from immunoSEQ multiplex PCR; TCRdb stores just in-frame clones and leaves some out. The sample has around 30,000 clones; approximately 84% are singletons. Sequencing was performed on peripheral blood mononuclear cells. The source is a man in his sixties with T-cell large granular lymphocyte leukemia. Some clones in this sample may be carry-over from other donors' samples.

In its sample, this clone was seen once. The chain joins TRBV4-1 to TRBJ2-5, with D possibly matching TRBD1 (7 bases). Trimming took 5 bases from V and 11 from J, leaving 18 bases between them. Germline V gene data show CDR1 as MGHRA and CDR2 as YSYEKL. This CDR3 is 13 amino acids long. The CDR3 nucleotides are TGCGCCAGCAGCTTAGATCAGGGGGGAGATCAGTACTTC. The encoded protein is CASSLDQGGDQYF.

V is TRBV29-1 and J is TRBJ2-7, with 8 bases identical to TRBD1. Germline CDR1 reads SQVTM; CDR2 reads ANQGSEA. V lost 4 bases and J lost 0; bases outside the gene matches: 5. The CDR3 is 14 amino acids. CDR3 nucleotides: TGCAGCGTTGGCCGGGACAGGAGCTCCTACGAGCAGTACTTC. Protein: CSVGRDRSSYEQYF.

The chain is built from TRBV5-1 and TRBJ2-2; D not resolved. CDR3 length equals 15 residues. The V gene lost 2 bases and the J gene lost 3 bases, with 11 bases spanning the gap. CDR1 is SGHRS, CDR2 YFSETQ, per germline. The CDR3: CASSLEPDDTGELFF. The CDR3 region has the DNA TGCGCCAGCAGCTTAGAACCAGACGACACCGGGGAGCTGTTTTTT. Variable domain in full (rest from reference TRBV5-1 and TRBJ2-2): KAGVTQTPRYLIKTRGQQVTLSCSPISGHRSVSWYQQTPGQGLQFLFEYFSETQRNKGNFPGRFSGRQFSNSRSEMNVSTLELGDSALYLCASSLEPDDTGELFFGEGSRLTVL.

This clone was seen once. CDR3 sequence reads: CASSPRDRSGANVLTF. As DNA, the CDR3 is TGCGCCAGCAGCCCCCGGGACAGATCTGGGGCCAACGTCCTGACTTTC. The chain links TRBV5-1 to TRBJ2-6; 7 nucleotides match TRBD1. This CDR3 has 16 amino acids. Germline trimming cut 4 bases from V and 1 base from J; bases unmatched to any gene: 5. The germline gives CDR1 SGHRS, CDR2 YFSETQ.

The chain links TRBV27 to TRBJ2-7; no clear D gene. The germline V and J ends were trimmed by 6 bases and 0 bases, with 12 bases remaining between them. CDR1 MNHEY and CDR2 SMNVEV come from the germline V gene (reference sequence). The CDR3 spans 14 residues. The CDR3 bases are TGTGCCAGCAGATCTTACCCTAACTCCTACGAGCAGTACTTC. This encodes CASRSYPNSYEQYF.

V usage is TRBV5-6 and J usage is TRBJ1-5; D might be TRBD1 (5 bases). Germline V gene data show CDR1 as SGHDT and CDR2 as YYEEEE. The V end lost 0 bases, the J end lost 3 bases, and 10 bases lay between the germline ends. The CDR3 runs 15 residues. CDR3 sequence reads: CASSLAATDNQPQHF. The CDR3 DNA reads TGTGCCAGCAGCTTGGCCGCGACAGACAATCAGCCCCAGCATTTT.

The CDR3: CASSQDPGHEQYF. The CDR3 region has the DNA TGCGCCAGCAGCCAAGATCCGGGGCACGAGCAGTACTTC. This chain joins TRBV4-1 and TRBJ2-7, with D perhaps being TRBD1 or TRBD2 (5 bases each). The CDR3 loop spans 13 amino acids. V dropped 0 bases and J dropped 5 bases, with 8 bases sitting between them. Germline CDR1 is MGHRA and CDR2 is YSYEKL.

The sample holds a few counts of this clone. As DNA, the CDR3 is TGTGCCAGCAGCCTAGGACAGGGCTATGGCTACACCTTC. The encoded protein is CASSLGQGYGYTF. The chain couples TRBV11-2 to TRBJ1-2; TRBD1 agrees at 8 bases. With 5 bases clipped from V and 4 bases from J, the junction kept 3 bases outside the gene matches. This CDR3 spans 13 amino acids. CDR1 SGHAT and CDR2 FQNNGV come from the germline V gene.

The chain combines TRBV10-3 with TRBJ2-7, with 10 bases lining up with TRBD2. The V and J ends lost 3 bases and 4 bases, in that order; junction bases with no gene match: 6. CDR1 is ENHRY, CDR2 SYGVKD, per germline. The CDR3 covers 15 residues. Here the CDR3 reads CAISEGLAGAYEQYF. The DNA for the CDR3 is TGTGCCATCAGTGAAGGTCTAGCGGGAGCGTACGAGCAGTACTTC.

The chain carries TRBV18 and TRBJ2-5; possibly TRBD2 for D (5 bases). The germline V and J ends were trimmed by 2 bases and 5 bases, with 12 bases remaining between them. CDR1 is KGHSH, CDR2 LQKENI, per germline. The CDR3 is 14 residues long. CDR3 coding DNA: TGTGCCAGCTCACCAGGCGGGCCGACGGAGACCCAGTACTTC. Its translation is CASSPGGPTETQYF.

The CDR3 sequence: CSGYRGEAKNIQYF. For the CDR3, the DNA is TGCAGCGGTTACAGGGGTGAGGCCAAAAACATTCAGTACTTC. The gene calls are TRBV29-1 and TRBJ2-4, with 7 bases fitting TRBD1. Germline V gene data show CDR1 as SQVTM and CDR2 as ANQGSEA. V shed 7 bases, J shed 1 base, and the junction held 7 bases outside the gene matches. This CDR3 contains 14 residues.

The chain carries TRBV29-1 and TRBJ2-3; D is perhaps TRBD2 (5 bases). CDR1 is SQVTM, CDR2 ANQGSEA, per germline. The V gene lost 5 bases and the J gene lost 0 bases, with 12 bases spanning the gap. The CDR3 has 14 residues. The CDR3: CSVHTLDSTDTQYF. CDR3 nucleotides: TGCAGCGTTCACACACTAGATAGCACAGATACGCAGTATTTT.

The rearrangement joins TRBV27 to TRBJ1-2; 9 nucleotides align to TRBD1. The CDR3 length is 17 residues. The germline CDR1 and CDR2 sequences are MNHEY and SMNVEV (reference sequence). Trimming cost V 2 bases and J 3 bases; bases outside gene matches: 10. CDR3 region: CASSLSPQDRGDYGYTF. CDR3 nucleotide sequence: TGTGCCAGCAGTTTAAGCCCCCAGGACAGGGGCGACTATGGCTACACCTTC.

The CDR3 DNA sequence: TGTGCCAGCAGCCGCGAAACTGAAGCTTTCTTT. Amino acids: CASSRETEAFF. The chain employs TRBV5-4 and TRBJ1-1; no firm D call. The germline V gene has CDR1 SGHNT and CDR2 YYREEE (reference sequence). Trimming cost V 4 bases and J 5 bases, with 6 bases left between them. This CDR3 is 11 amino acids long. Full variable domain (rest looked up from reference TRBV5-4 and TRBJ1-1): ETGVTQSPTHLIKTRGQQVTLRCSSQSGHNTVSWYQQALGQGPQFIFQYYREEENGRGNFPPRFSGLQFPNYSSELNVNALELDDSALYLCASSRETEAFFGQGTRLTVV.

This chain uses TRBV18 with TRBJ2-1; D ambiguous. Per the germline V gene, CDR1 is KGHSH and CDR2 is LQKENI. This CDR3 is built from 15 residues. V dropped 2 bases and J dropped 4 bases, with 12 bases sitting between them. The CDR3 sequence: CASSPYQREYNEQFF. CDR3 DNA sequence: TGTGCCAGCTCACCATACCAAAGAGAGTACAATGAGCAGTTCTTC.

J is TRBJ1-2 and V is TRBV5-4; no clear D gene. V was trimmed by 1 base and J by 6 bases, leaving 16 bases between them. The CDR3 runs to 15 residues. Per the germline V gene, CDR1 is SGHNT and CDR2 is YYREEE (reference sequence). The CDR3 sequence: CASSLYAVRGDGYTF. The CDR3 nucleotides are TGTGCCAGCAGCTTGTACGCAGTCCGGGGAGATGGCTACACCTTC. Combining the CDR3 with reference TRBV5-4 and TRBJ1-2 gives the whole variable domain ETGVTQSPTHLIKTRGQQVTLRCSSQSGHNTVSWYQQALGQGPQFIFQYYREEENGRGNFPPRFSGLQFPNYSSELNVNALELDDSALYLCASSLYAVRGDGYTFGSGTRLTVV.

In this sample, this clone turned up a few times. The J gene is TRBJ2-7, the V gene TRBV7-2, with 8 positions matching TRBD2. Losses at the gene ends were 6 bases for V and 11 bases for J; bases not matched to a gene: 9. CDR3 length equals 12 residues. CDR1 and CDR2 from the germline V gene are SGHTA and FQGNSA. This chain's CDR3 is CASRATSAREYF. Here the CDR3 DNA reads TGTGCCAGCAGAGCGACTAGCGCCCGTGAGTACTTC.

The genes are TRBV6-5 and TRBJ2-7; D unclear. The V end was cut by 0 bases, the J end by 5 bases, with 2 bases between. This CDR3 region has 11 residues. Germline-derived CDR1 and CDR2 are MNHEY and SVGAGI. The CDR3: CASSYSNEQYF. The CDR3 coding sequence is TGTGCCAGCAGTTACTCTAACGAGCAGTACTTC.

The chain couples TRBV30 to TRBJ2-5; D is ambiguous. Trimming cost V 7 bases and J 1 base, with 10 bases left between them. The V gene's germline CDR1 is GTSNPN and CDR2 SVGIG (reference sequence). The CDR3 loop spans 12 amino acids. CDR3 nucleotides: TGTGCCTCGAGGAGCCCCCAAGAGACCCAGTACTTC. Translation: CASRSPQETQYF.

Points on this clone: This specimen includes other DNA sequences encoding the same CDR3. The V gene is TRBV30, the J gene TRBJ2-5; D unresolved. Trimming pared 2 bases from V and 5 bases from J, leaving 9 bases between. This CDR3 contains 12 residues. The V gene's germline CDR1 is GTSNPN and CDR2 SVGIG (reference sequence). CDR3 in amino acids: CAWSTLAETQYF. CDR3 nucleotide sequence: TGTGCCTGGAGTACCTTGGCCGAGACCCAGTACTTC.

This clone was seen once. The chain employs TRBV29-1 and TRBJ1-1; D is unresolved. This CDR3 has 15 residues. The V gene lost 7 bases and the J gene lost 0 bases, with 18 bases spanning the gap. Germline assignment: CDR1 SQVTM and CDR2 ANQGSEA. The CDR3 bases are TGCAGCGCGGGCCGGTCGGGAGACCTGAACACTGAAGCTTTCTTT. Residues: CSAGRSGDLNTEAFF.

V usage is TRBV7-2 and J usage is TRBJ1-2; D unclear. Germline V gene data show CDR1 as SGHTA and CDR2 as FQGNSA. The CDR3 extends over 14 amino acids. Trimming pared 1 base from V and 2 bases from J, leaving 8 bases between. As DNA, the CDR3 is TGTGCCAGCAGCTTAGGACGGACGAACTATGGCTACACCTTC. This codes for CASSLGRTNYGYTF.

V is TRBV28 and J is TRBJ1-2; 9 nucleotides align to TRBD1. The CDR3 runs 12 residues. V lost 11 bases to trimming and J lost 4 bases; unmatched junction nucleotides: 5. Germline V gene data show CDR1 as MDHEN and CDR2 as SYDVKM. The CDR3 spells CAEGTGSYGYTF. The CDR3 DNA reads as TGTGCCGAGGGGACAGGGAGCTATGGCTACACCTTC.

In its sample, this clone ranks as large. This rearrangement joins TRBV15 to TRBJ2-7; D possibly corresponds to TRBD1 (6 bases). Germline values: CDR1 LNHNV, CDR2 YYDKDF (reference sequence). The CDR3 extends over 15 amino acids. Trimming took off 1 base at V and 2 bases at J, with 12 bases between the two ends. The DNA for the CDR3 is TGTGCCACCAGCAGAGGCGGAGACAGGCCCTACGAGCAGTACTTC. As protein: CATSRGGDRPYEQYF. The variable domain in full, completed from reference TRBV15 and TRBJ2-7, reads DAMVIQNPRYQVTQFGKPVTLSCSQTLNHNVMYWYQQKSSQAPKLLFHYYDKDFNNEADTPDNFQSRRPNTSFCFLDIRSPGLGDTAMYLCATSRGGDRPYEQYFGPGTRLTVT.

The chain combines TRBV5-1 with TRBJ2-1; 15 positions match TRBD2. CDR3 length: 16 residues. The germline gives CDR1 SGHRS, CDR2 YFSETQ. V was clipped by 1 base and J by 12 bases; unmatched bases: 8. The CDR3 protein is CASSLTPGLAGGWQFF. CDR3 in DNA: TGCGCCAGCAGCTTGACTCCGGGACTAGCGGGAGGTTGGCAGTTCTTC. The whole variable domain, remainder taken from reference TRBV5-1 and TRBJ2-1, is KAGVTQTPRYLIKTRGQQVTLSCSPISGHRSVSWYQQTPGQGLQFLFEYFSETQRNKGNFPGRFSGRQFSNSRSEMNVSTLELGDSALYLCASSLTPGLAGGWQFFGPGTRLTVL.